Here is one TCR beta chain with its context. The data stem from a study of blood T cell repertoires in COVID-19. The overall study: The study drew acute and convalescent COVID-19 samples from the United States, Italy and Spain. Sources were T cells, B-cell-depleted T cells, or PBMCs; the material itself was cDNA or gDNA.

In the authors' methods: Estimated nucleated cell counts came from reference gene primer amplification. This table comes from immunoSEQ multiplex PCR, and its TCRdb copy is limited to in-frame clones, with some not included. V and J calls plus clone size are reproduced from that table; the DNA served to infer D and trimming. The sample shows about 260,000 clones, approximately 88% of them seen only once. Trimming cost V 6 bases and J 3 bases; bases outside gene matches: 3. The CDR3 runs 13 residues. Germline CDR1 reads MDHEN; CDR2 reads SYDVKM. The chain has TRBV28 and TRBJ2-5; 8 nucleotides align to TRBD2. The TCR originated in a human donor in a cohort sampled during active COVID-19. The material sequenced was peripheral blood. The CDR3 protein is CASSPLAEETQYF. The CDR3 DNA follows: TGTGCCAGCAGCCCACTAGCGGAAGAGACCCAGTACTTC.